This T cell receptor (beta chain) is from a study of CD4 and CD8 cells across lung adenocarcinoma regions. V was clipped by 2 bases and J by 10 bases; unmatched bases: 7. This CDR3 has 14 amino acids. The germline V gene has CDR1 KGHSH and CDR2 LQKENI. Each CDR3 protein gets one entry after TCRdb re-called the PCR reads with MiXCR. This sample yields some 8,000 distinct CDR3 sequences, of which roughly 52% are seen a single time; 15% to 20% belongs to the top ten. Localized lung adenocarcinoma, a non-small cell lung cancer, affected the donors. The chain joins TRBV18 to TRBJ2-1; TRBD1 agrees at 8 bases. The material sequenced was CD8+ T cells from the center of a lung tumor. This TCR was sampled from a female donor with lung adenocarcinoma. The CD4 and CD8 labels of this study may be unreliable. Here the CDR3 DNA reads TGTGCCAGCTCACCAAAAGCAGGGGGCTACGAGCAGTTCTTC. Translation: CASSPKAGGYEQFF.